The TCR beta chain described here comes from a study of beta chain features in type 1 diabetes. Findings of the study overall: For Type 1 diabetes patients, all four CD4+ subsets carried TCRB CDR3s that were moderately but significantly shorter.

Since all of the isolated RNA was reverse transcribed, expressed TCRB transcripts were what got sequenced. Clones were sequenced by immunoSEQ multiplex PCR, and TCRdb holds only the in-frame ones, with some missing. The table records 250,000 to 350,000 clones, over 11% of them present only once. Sorting produced populations that all topped 95% purity. Comment on this clone: Its antigen is still unknown.

Sequencing used naive CD4+ T cells from blood. The sequence was obtained from a man aged 25-45 years with type 1 diabetes.

CDR3 residues: CASSGDRVNGYTF. CDR3 DNA: TGTGCCAGCAGTGGGGACAGGGTGAATGGCTACACCTTC. V gene TRBV2 combines with J gene TRBJ1-2; 9 bases line up with TRBD1. V gave up 4 bases and J gave up 6 bases; unmatched junction bases: 3. The CDR3 contains 13 residues. The germline V gene encodes CDR1 SNHLY and CDR2 FYNNEI.